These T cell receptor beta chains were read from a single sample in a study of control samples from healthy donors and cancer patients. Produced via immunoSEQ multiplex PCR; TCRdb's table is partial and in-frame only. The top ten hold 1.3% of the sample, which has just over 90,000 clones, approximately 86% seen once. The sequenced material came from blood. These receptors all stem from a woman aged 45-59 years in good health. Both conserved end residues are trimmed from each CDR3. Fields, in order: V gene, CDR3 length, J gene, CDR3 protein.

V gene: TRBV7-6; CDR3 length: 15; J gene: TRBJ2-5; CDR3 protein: ASRLAGSLLVYETQY
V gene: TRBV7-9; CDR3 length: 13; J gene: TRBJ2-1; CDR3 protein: ASSLVGGLGNEQF
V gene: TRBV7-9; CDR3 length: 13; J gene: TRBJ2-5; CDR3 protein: ASSLGEAPERTQY
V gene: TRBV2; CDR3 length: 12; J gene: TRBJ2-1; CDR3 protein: ASKGGSRYNEQF
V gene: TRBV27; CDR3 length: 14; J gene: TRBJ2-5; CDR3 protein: ASSSGLGRGTETQY
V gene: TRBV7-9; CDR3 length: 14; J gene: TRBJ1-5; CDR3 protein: ASSLVGHSVYQPQH
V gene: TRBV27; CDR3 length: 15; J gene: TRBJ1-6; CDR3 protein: ASSLRFRGQVISPLH
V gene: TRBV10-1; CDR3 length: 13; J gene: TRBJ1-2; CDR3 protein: ASIKVWTANYGYT
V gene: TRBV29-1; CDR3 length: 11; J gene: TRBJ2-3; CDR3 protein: AMYGSFTDTQY
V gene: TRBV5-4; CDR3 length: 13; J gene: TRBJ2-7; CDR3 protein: ASRGGLAESYEQY
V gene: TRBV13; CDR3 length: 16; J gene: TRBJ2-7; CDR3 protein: ASSRSSGSHPAPYEQY
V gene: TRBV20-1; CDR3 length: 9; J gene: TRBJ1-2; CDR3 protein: SARGSYGYT
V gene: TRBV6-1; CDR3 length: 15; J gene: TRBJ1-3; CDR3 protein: ASSDTFSRYAGNTIY
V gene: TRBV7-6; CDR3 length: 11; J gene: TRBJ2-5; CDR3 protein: ASSGTGAGTQY
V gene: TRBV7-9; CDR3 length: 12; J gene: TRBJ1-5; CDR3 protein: ASSFGDSNQPQH
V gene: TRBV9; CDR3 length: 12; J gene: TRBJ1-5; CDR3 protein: ASSNHNSNQPQH
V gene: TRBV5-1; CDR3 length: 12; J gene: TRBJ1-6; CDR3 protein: ASSLGSYNSPLH
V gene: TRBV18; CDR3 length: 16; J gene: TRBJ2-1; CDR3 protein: ASSPPRTSGNSYNEQF
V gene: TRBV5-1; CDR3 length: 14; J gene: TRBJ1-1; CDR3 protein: ASSPLGGRGNTEAF
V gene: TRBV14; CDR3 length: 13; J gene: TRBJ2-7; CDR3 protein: ASSQAGGAVQGQY
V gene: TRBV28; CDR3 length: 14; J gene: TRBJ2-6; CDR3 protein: ASSLTLSRGANVLT
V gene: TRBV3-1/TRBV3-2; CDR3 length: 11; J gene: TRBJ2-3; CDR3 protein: ASVGGGTDTQY
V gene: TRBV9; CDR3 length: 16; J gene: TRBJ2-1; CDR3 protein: ASSVVPAPPGSYNEQF
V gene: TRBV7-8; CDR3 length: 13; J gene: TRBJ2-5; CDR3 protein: ASSLGAAVQETQY
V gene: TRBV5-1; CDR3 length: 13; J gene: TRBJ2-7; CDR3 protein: ASSSAGSSSYEQY
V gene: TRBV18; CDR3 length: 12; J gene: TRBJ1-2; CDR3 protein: ASSVFGGTYGYT
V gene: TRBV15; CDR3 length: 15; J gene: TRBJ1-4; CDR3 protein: ATSRGPAVATNEKLF
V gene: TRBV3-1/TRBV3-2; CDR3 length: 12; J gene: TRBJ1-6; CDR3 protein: ASSRPLGNSPLH
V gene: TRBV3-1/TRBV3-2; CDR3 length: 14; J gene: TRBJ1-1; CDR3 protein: ASSSKGGGLNTEAF
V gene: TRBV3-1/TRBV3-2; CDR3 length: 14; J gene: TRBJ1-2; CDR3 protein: ASSQAGTGLYYGYT
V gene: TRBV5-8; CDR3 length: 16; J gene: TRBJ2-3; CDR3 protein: ASSLAVFVGTPPDTQY
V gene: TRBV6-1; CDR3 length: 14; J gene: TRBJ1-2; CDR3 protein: ASSDLPDRGNYGYT
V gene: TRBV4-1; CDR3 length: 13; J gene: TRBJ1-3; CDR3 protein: ASSLQPTGVNTIY
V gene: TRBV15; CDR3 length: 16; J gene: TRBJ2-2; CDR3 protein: ATSNPRTSGGAIGELF
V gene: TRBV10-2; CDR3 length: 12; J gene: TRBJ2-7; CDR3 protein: ASIPGQWVYEQY
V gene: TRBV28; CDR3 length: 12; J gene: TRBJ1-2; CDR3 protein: ASSFAPGRYGYT
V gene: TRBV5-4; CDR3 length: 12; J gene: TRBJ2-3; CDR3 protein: AVDTPYSTDTQY
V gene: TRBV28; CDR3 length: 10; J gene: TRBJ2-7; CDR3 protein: ASQRERYEQY
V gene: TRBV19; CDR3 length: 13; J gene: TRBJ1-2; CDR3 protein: ASSMWGQGVYGYT
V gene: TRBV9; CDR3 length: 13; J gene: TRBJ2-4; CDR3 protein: ASSPYTGGGNIQY
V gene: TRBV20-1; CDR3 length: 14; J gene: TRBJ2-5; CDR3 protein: SANEGAGGRRETQY
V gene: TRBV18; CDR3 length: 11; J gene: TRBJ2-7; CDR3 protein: ASSPDRDYEQY
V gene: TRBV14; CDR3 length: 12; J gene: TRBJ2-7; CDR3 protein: ASSQEWAGDEQY
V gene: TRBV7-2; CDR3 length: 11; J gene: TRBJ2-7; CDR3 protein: ASSLGPSYEQY
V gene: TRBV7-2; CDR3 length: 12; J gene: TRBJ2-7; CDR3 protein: ASSSSSRVYEQY
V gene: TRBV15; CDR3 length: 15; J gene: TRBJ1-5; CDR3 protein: ATSRDLASSGNQPQH
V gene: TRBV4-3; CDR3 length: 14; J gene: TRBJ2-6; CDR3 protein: ASSQEMSSGANVLT
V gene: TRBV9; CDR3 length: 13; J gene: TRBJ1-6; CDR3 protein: ASSVGRQGNSPLH
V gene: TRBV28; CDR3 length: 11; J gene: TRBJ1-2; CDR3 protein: ASSLQGLYGYT
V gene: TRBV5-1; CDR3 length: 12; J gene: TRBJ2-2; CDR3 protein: ASSGTGNTGELF
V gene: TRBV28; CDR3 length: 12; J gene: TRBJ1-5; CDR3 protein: AAEPAPLGQPQH
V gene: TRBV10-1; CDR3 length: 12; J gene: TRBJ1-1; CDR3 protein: ASSEPTENTEAF
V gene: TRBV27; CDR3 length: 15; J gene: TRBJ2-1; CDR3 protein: ASSFRTSGRFPHEQF
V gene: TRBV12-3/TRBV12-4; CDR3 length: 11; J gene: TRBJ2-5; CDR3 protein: ASRPPAQETQY
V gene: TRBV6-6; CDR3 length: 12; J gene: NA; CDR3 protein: ASSQRTLSYEQY